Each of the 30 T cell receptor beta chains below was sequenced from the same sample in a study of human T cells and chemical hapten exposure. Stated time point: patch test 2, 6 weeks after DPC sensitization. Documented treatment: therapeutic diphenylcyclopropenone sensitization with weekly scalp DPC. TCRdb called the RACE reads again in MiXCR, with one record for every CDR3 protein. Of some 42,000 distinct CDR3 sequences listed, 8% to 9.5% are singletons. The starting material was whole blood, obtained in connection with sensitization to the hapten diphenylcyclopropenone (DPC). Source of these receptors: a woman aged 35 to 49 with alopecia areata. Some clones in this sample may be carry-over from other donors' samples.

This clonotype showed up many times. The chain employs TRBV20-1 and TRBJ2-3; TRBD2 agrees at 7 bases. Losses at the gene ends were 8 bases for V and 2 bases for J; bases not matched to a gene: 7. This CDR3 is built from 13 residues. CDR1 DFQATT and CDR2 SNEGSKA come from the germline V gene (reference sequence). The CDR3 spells CSSRLAYTDTQYF. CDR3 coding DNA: TGCAGTTCACGACTAGCCTACACAGATACGCAGTATTTT.

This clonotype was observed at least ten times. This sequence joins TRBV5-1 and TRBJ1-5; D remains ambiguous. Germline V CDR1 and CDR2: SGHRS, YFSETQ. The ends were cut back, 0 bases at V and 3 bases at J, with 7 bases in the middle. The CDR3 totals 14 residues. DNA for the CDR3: TGCGCCAGCAGCTTGGGGGCGGACAATCAGCCCCAGCATTTT. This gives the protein CASSLGADNQPQHF.

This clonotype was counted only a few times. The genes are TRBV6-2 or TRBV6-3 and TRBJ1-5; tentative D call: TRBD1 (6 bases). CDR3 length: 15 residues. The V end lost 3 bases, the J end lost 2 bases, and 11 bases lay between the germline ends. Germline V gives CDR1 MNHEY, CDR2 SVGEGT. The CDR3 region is CASSYGGHGNQPQHF. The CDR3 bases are TGTGCCAGCAGTTATGGGGGGCACGGCAATCAGCCCCAGCATTTT.

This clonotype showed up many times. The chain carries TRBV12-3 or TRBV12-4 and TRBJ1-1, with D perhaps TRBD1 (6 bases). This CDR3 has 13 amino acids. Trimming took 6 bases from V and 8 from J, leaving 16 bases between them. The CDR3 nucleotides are TGTGCCAGCAGGCCCGGGGGGGCGGCGGAAGCTTTCTTT. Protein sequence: CASRPGGAAEAFF.

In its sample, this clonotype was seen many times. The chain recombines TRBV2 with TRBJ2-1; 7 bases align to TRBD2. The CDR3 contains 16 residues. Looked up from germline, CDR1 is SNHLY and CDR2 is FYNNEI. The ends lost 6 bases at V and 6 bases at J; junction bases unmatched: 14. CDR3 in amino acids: CASRERSSGFSNEQFF. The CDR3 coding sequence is TGTGCCAGCAGAGAACGCTCTAGCGGCTTTAGCAATGAGCAGTTCTTC.

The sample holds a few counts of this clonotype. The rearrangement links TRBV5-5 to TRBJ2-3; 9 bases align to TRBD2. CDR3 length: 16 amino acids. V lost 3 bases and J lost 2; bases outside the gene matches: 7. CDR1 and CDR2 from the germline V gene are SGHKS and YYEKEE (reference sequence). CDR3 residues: CASSSRSGGLTDTQYF. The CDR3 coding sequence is TGTGCCAGCAGCTCGAGGAGCGGGGGGCTCACAGATACGCAGTATTTT.

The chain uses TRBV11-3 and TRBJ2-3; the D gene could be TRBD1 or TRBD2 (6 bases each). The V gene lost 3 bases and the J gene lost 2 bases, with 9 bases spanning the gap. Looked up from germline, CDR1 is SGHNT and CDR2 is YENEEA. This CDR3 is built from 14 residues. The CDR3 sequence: CASSLGGHTDTQYF. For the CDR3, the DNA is TGTGCCAGCAGCTTGGGGGGACACACAGATACGCAGTATTTT.

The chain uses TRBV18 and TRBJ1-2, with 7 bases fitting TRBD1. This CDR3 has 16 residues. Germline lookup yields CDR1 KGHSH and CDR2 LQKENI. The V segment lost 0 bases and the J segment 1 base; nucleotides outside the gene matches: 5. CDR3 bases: TGTGCCAGCTCACCACCCAGGGGGGGGTATAACTATGGCTACACCTTC. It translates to CASSPPRGGYNYGYTF.

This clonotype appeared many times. The CDR3 sequence: CASSARPSSGYEQYF. The CDR3 DNA sequence: TGCGCCAGCAGCGCCCGGCCTTCCTCCGGGTACGAGCAGTACTTC. The genes are TRBV5-1 and TRBJ2-7; D not resolved. The length of the CDR3 is 15 residues. V was trimmed by 4 bases and J by 4 bases, leaving 18 bases between them. CDR1 is SGHRS and CDR2 is YFSETQ in the germline V gene. Based on the CDR3 plus reference TRBV5-1 and TRBJ2-7, the full variable domain is KAGVTQTPRYLIKTRGQQVTLSCSPISGHRSVSWYQQTPGQGLQFLFEYFSETQRNKGNFPGRFSGRQFSNSRSEMNVSTLELGDSALYLCASSARPSSGYEQYFGPGTRLTVT.

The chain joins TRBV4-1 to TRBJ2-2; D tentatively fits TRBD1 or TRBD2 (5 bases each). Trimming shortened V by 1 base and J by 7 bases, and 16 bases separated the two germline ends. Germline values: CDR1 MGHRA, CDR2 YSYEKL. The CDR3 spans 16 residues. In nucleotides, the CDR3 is TGCGCCAGCAGCCAAGGCCCGCCGGGGCCAGGCGGGGAGCTGTTTTTT. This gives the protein CASSQGPPGPGGELFF.

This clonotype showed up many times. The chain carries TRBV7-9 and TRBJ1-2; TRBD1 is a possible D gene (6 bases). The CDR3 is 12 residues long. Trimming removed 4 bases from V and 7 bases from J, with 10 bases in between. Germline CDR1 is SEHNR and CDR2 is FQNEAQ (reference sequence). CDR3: CASSSAGAGYTF. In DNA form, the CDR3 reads TGTGCCAGCAGCTCAGCAGGGGCTGGCTACACCTTC.

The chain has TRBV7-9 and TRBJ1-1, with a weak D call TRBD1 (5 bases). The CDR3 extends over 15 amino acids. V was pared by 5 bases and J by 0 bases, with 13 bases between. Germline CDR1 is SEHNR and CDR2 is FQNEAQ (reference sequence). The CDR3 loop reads CASSKKQVMNTEAFF. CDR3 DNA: TGTGCCAGCAGCAAGAAACAGGTAATGAACACTGAAGCTTTCTTT. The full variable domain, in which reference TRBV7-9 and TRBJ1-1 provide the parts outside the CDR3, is DTGVSQNPRHKITKRGQNVTFRCDPISEHNRLYWYRQTLGQGPEFLTYFQNEAQLEKSRLLSDRFSAERPKGSFSTLEIQRTEQGDSAMYLCASSKKQVMNTEAFFGQGTRLTVV.

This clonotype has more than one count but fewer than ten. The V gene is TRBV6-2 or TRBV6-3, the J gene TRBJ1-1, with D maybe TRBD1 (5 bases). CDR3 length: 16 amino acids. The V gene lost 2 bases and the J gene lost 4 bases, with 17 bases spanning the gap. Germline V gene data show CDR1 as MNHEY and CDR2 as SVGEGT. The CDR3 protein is CASSYRPPGGGTEAFF. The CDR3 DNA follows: TGTGCCAGCAGTTACCGTCCCCCCGGGGGGGGCACTGAAGCTTTCTTT.

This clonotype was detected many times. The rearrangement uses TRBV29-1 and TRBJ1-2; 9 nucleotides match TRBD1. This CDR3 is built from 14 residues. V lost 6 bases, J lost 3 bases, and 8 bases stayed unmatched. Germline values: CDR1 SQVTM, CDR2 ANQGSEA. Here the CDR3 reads CSVRRTGEDYGYTF. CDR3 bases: TGCAGCGTCCGACGGACAGGGGAGGACTATGGCTACACCTTC. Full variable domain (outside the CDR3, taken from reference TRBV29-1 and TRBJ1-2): SAVISQKPSRDICQRGTSLTIQCQVDSQVTMMFWYRQQPGQSLTLIATANQGSEATYESGFVIDKFPISRPNLTFSTLTVSNMSPEDSSIYLCSVRRTGEDYGYTFGSGTRLTVV.

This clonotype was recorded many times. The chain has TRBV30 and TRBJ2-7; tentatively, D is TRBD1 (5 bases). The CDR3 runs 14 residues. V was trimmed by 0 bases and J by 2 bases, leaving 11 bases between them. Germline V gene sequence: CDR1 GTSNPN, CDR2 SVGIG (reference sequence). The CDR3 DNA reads TGTGCCTGGAGTGTACCCCCAGGGACCTACGAGCAGTACTTC. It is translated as CAWSVPPGTYEQYF.

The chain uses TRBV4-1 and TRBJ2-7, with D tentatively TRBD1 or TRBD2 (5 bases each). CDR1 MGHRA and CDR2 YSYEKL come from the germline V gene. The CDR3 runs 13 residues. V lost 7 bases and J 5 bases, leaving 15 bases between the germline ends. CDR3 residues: CASKTVGGHEQYF. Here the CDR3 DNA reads TGCGCCAGCAAGACAGTTGGAGGCCACGAGCAGTACTTC.

CDR3 protein: CASSLILFSGDHEQYF. The CDR3 DNA sequence: TGTGCCAGCAGCTTAATCTTATTCAGCGGGGATCACGAGCAGTACTTC. The genes are TRBV7-2 and TRBJ2-7, with 7 bases lining up with TRBD2. Germline V lookup: CDR1 SGHTA, CDR2 FQGNSA. The CDR3 loop spans 16 amino acids. The V gene end was trimmed by 2 bases and the J gene end by 5 bases; junction bases not matched to a gene: 12. Filled out from reference TRBV7-2 and TRBJ2-7, the complete variable domain reads GAGVSQSPSNKVTEKGKDVELRCDPISGHTALYWYRQSLGQGLEFLIYFQGNSAPDKSGLPSDRFSAERTGGSVSTLTIQRTQQEDSAVYLCASSLILFSGDHEQYFGPGTRLTVT.

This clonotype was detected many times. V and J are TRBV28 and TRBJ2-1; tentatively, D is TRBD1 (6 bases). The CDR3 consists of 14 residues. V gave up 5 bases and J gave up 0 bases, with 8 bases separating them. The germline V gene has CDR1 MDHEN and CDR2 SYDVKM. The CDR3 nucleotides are TGTGCCAGCAGTATGGACAGCTCCTACAATGAGCAGTTCTTC. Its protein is CASSMDSSYNEQFF.

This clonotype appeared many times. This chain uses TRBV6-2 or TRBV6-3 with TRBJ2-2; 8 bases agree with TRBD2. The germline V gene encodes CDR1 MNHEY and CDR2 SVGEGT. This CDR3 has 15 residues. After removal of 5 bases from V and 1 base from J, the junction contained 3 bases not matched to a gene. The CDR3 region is CASSAGGENTGELFF. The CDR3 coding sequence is TGTGCCAGCAGTGCCGGGGGGGAGAACACCGGGGAGCTGTTTTTT.

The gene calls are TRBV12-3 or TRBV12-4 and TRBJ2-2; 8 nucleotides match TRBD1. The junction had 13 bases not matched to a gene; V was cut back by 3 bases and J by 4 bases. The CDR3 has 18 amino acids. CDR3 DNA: TGTGCCAGCAGTTTCCCCGGGACAGGTGGACTCGGCACCGGGGAGCTGTTTTTT. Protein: CASSFPGTGGLGTGELFF.

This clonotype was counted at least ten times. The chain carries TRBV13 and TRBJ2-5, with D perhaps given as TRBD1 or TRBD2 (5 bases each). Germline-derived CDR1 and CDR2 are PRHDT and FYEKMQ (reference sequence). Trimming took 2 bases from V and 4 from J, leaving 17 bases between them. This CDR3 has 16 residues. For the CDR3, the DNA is TGTGCCAGCAGCTTATATCGGGGCGTAGACCTAGAGACCCAGTACTTC. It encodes CASSLYRGVDLETQYF.

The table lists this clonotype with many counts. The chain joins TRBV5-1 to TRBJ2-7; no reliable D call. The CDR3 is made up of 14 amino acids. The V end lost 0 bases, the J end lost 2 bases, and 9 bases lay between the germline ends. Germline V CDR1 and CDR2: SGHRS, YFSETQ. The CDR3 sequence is CASSLAGRTYEQYF. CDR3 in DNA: TGCGCCAGCAGCTTGGCCGGGCGGACCTACGAGCAGTACTTC.

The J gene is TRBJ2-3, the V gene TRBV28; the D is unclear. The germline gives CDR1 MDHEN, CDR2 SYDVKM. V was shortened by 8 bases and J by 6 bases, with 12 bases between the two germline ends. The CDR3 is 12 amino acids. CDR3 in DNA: TGTGCCAGCCGAACCACCTCCGATACGCAGTATTTT. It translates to CASRTTSDTQYF.

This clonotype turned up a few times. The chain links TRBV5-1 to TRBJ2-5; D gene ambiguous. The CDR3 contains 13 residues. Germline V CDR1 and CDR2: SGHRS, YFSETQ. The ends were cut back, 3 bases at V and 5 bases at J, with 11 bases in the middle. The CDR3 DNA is TGCGCCAGCAGCTCATGGTCGGCGGAGACCCAGTACTTC. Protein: CASSSWSAETQYF.

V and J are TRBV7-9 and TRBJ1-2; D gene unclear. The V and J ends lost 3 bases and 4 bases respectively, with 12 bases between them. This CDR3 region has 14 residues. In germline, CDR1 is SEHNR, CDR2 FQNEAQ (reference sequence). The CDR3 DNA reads TGTGCCAGCAGCTTTTTGACTGCCCTCTATGGCTACACCTTC. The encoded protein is CASSFLTALYGYTF.

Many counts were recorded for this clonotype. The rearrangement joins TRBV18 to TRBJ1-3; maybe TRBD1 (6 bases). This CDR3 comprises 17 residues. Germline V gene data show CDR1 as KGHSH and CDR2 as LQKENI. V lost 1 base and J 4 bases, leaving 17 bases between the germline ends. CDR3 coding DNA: TGTGCCAGCTCACCACGGGTAGCAGGGGCGCACGGAAACACCATATATTTT. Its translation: CASSPRVAGAHGNTIYF.

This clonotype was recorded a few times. In nucleotides, the CDR3 is TGTGCCAGCAAACGGGGCGTCAATCAGCCCCAGCATTTT. It encodes CASKRGVNQPQHF. The rearrangement joins TRBV28 to TRBJ1-5; weak D call: TRBD1 (5 bases). V was clipped by 7 bases and J by 3 bases, with 10 bases between them. Germline assignment: CDR1 MDHEN and CDR2 SYDVKM. This CDR3 has 13 amino acids.

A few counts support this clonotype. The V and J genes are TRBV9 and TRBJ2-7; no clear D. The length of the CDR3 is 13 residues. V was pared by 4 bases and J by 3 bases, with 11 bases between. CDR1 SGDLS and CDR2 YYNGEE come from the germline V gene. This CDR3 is CASSLLPDYEQYF. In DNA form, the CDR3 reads TGTGCCAGCAGCTTGCTACCGGACTACGAGCAGTACTTC.

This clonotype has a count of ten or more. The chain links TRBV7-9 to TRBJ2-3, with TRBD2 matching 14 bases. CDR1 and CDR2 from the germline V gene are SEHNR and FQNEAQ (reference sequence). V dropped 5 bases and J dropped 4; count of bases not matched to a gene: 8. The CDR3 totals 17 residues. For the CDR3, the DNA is TGTGCCAGCAGCCGAGGACTAGCGGGGGGTTTCGCAGATACGCAGTATTTT. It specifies CASSRGLAGGFADTQYF.

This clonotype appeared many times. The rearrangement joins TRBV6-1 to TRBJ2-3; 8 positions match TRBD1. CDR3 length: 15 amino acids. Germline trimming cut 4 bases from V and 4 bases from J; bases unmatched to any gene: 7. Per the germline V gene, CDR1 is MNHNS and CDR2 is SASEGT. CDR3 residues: CASSGTGGESDTQYF. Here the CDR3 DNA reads TGTGCCAGCAGTGGTACAGGGGGAGAATCAGATACGCAGTATTTT.